This TCR beta chain stems from a study of T cells in Graves' hyperthyroidism and ophthalmopathy. This CDR3 region has 18 residues. The junction had 11 bases not matched to a gene; V was cut back by 2 bases and J by 1 base. CDR1 and CDR2 (germline): SGHDN, FVKESK. Graves' hyperthyroidism without ophthalmopathy progression within 18 months was termed stable. The source material, RNA transcripts, was used to amplify TCR beta CDR3 regions. When the TCR CDR3 underwent first-round RT-PCR, the HTBI primer set was used. TCRdb reanalysed the multiplex PCR reads using MiXCR and keeps one entry per CDR3 protein. The sample consists of 750,000 to 950,000 distinct CDR3 sequences, about 38% of them appearing once.

The sequence was obtained from a man between 18 and 35 years old with Graves' hyperthyroidism. The chain employs TRBV14 and TRBJ1-1; 9 bases are a match to TRBD1. Source material: blood. The CDR3 DNA is TGTGCCAGCAGCCAACCGTCTGAACAGGGGGCATGGAACACTGAAGCTTTCTTT. This sequence encodes CASSQPSEQGAWNTEAFF.